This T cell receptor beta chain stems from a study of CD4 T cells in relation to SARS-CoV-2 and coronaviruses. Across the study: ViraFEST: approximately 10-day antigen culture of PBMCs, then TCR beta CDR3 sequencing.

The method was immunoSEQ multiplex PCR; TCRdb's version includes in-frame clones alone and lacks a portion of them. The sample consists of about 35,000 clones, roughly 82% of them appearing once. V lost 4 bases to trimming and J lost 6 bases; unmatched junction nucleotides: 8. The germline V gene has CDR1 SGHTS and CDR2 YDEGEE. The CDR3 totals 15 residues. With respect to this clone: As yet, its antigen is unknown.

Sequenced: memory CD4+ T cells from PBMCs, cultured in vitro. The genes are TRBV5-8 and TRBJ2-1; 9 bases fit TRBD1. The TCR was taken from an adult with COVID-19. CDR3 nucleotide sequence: TGTGCCAGCAGCAGAGGGACAGGGTCCGCCAATGAGCAGTTCTTC. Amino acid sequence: CASSRGTGSANEQFF.